The 4 T cell receptor beta chains below all came from one sample that was sequenced in a study of neurological immune-mediated disorders. Each CDR3 protein gets one entry after TCRdb re-called the 5' RACE reads with MiXCR. The sample lists about 90,000 distinct CDR3 sequences; around 13% were seen once. Time point meaning: longitudinal time-point 2. Input material: PBMCs. The receptors were gathered from a female donor with HTLV-1-associated myelopathy (HAM/TSP).

In DNA form, the CDR3 reads TGTGCCAGCTCACCATTACAGGAGATAGCTAACTATGGCTACACCTTC. Encoded protein: CASSPLQEIANYGYTF. The chain joins TRBV18 to TRBJ1-2; maybe TRBD1 (5 bases). The CDR3 has 16 residues. Trimming took 2 bases from V and 0 from J, leaving 13 bases between them. In germline, CDR1 is KGHSH, CDR2 LQKENI.

This clonotype was counted ten times or more. V usage is TRBV10-3 and J usage is TRBJ2-7; 8 bases line up with TRBD1. This CDR3 region has 13 residues. CDR1 and CDR2 (germline): ENHRY, SYGVKD. V gave up 9 bases and J gave up 7 bases; unmatched junction bases: 11. CDR3 sequence reads: CAIRGTGMWEQYF. The CDR3 DNA sequence: TGTGCCATTCGAGGGACAGGAATGTGGGAGCAGTACTTC.

In this sample, this clonotype turned up a few times. An end of the junction does not agree with germline; a read error may underlie this. The rearrangement joins TRBV20-1 to TRBJ1-1, with 8 nucleotides matching TRBD1. Germline lookup yields CDR1 DFQATT and CDR2 SNEGSKA (reference sequence). This CDR3 has 8 residues. The CDR3, as DNA: TGCAGTGCTAGGGACAGGGACTTT. It encodes CSARDRDF.

This clonotype was seen ten or more times. The chain uses TRBV7-9 and TRBJ2-1; TRBD1 or TRBD2 may be the D gene (5 bases each). V was trimmed by 1 base and J by 6 bases, leaving 16 bases between them. The germline V gene encodes CDR1 SEHNR and CDR2 FQNEAQ (reference sequence). CDR3 length: 16 amino acids. The CDR3 loop reads CASSLGAGADLNEQFF. CDR3 DNA: TGTGCCAGCAGCTTAGGGGCCGGGGCCGATCTCAATGAGCAGTTCTTC.